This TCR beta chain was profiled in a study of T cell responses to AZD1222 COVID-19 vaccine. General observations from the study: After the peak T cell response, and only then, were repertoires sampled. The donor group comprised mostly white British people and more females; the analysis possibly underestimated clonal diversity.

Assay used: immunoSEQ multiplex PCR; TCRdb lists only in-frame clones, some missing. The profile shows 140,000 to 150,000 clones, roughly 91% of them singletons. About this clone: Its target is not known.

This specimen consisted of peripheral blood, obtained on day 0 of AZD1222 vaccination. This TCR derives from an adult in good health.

The CDR3 reads CAWTAGSGGSMDTQYF. As DNA, the CDR3 is TGTGCCTGGACAGCAGGTAGCGGGGGGTCCATGGATACGCAGTATTTT. This sequence joins TRBV30 and TRBJ2-3, with 10 positions matching TRBD2. CDR1 and CDR2 from the germline V gene are GTSNPN and SVGIG (reference sequence). V dropped 4 bases and J dropped 6; count of bases not matched to a gene: 13. The CDR3 runs 16 residues. Full variable domain (outside the CDR3, taken from reference TRBV30 and TRBJ2-3): SQTIHQWPATLVQPVGSPLSLECTVEGTSNPNLYWYRQAAGRGLQLLFYSVGIGQISSEVPQNLSASRPQDRQFILSSKKLLLSDSGFYLCAWTAGSGGSMDTQYFGPGTRLTVL.